This is a list of T cell receptor beta chains from one sample in a study of cytomegalovirus exposure and HLA in healthy donors. Measured with immunoSEQ multiplex PCR; TCRdb has only the in-frame clones, and not every one. Here the sample spans about 110,000 clones, over 60% being singletons. Sequencing was carried out using PBMCs. Receptor source: a woman aged 18-35 years in good health and CMV-seropositive. CDR3s include the opening cysteine and the closing phenylalanine or tryptophan.

TRBJ2-2 | TRBV5-5 | CASSQGLATGELFF
TRBJ2-5 | TRBV5-1 | CASSSGLASETQYF
TRBJ2-1 | TRBV5-4 | CASTSGRSYNEQFF
TRBJ1-2 | TRBV28 | CASSLSQSYYGYTF
TRBJ2-7 | TRBV7-9 | CASSLRGSYEQYF
TRBJ2-5 | TRBV20-1 | CSAREKETQYF
TRBJ2-3 | TRBV28 | CATRDRGQSDTQYF
TRBJ1-1 | TRBV11-3 | CASSLDLGRNTEAFF
TRBJ1-5 | TRBV18 | CAGGQGRNQPQHF
TRBJ1-1 | TRBV5-1 | CASSLTGNTEAFF
TRBJ2-5 | TRBV9 | CASSVGRAHRYETQYF
TRBJ1-2 | TRBV27 | CASSFPQGNGYTF
TRBJ2-7 | TRBV15 | CATSRGGRGYEQYF
TRBJ1-5 | TRBV18 | CASSPGTGFQPQHF
TRBJ2-5 | TRBV5-8 | CASSRRRGGETQYF
TRBJ2-7 | TRBV28 | CASSSYRDKNSYEQYF
TRBJ2-5 | TRBV28 | CASSLAGTGELETQYF
TRBJ1-2 | TRBV19 | CASWGGGYTF
TRBJ2-7 | TRBV6-5 | CASSYQPTSGTYEQYF
TRBJ2-7 | TRBV5-4 | CASSAPGTSRNYEQYF
TRBJ2-7 | TRBV7-2 | CASGGLAIEQYF
TRBJ2-2 | TRBV27 | CASMRGPNTGELFF
TRBJ1-1 | TRBV5-4 | CASSLQPPTATEAFF
TRBJ2-7 | TRBV14 | CASSHDWLEQYF
TRBJ1-4 | TRBV4-1 | CASSPWDSATNEKLFF
TRBJ2-7 | TRBV9 | CASSVASDYEQYF
TRBJ1-5 | TRBV30 | CAWSPPGGNSFQPQHF
TRBJ2-7 | TRBV2 | CASSEIGSGRAGEQYF
TRBJ1-6 | TRBV6-5 | CASRHRNSPLHF
TRBJ2-3 | TRBV5-1 | CASSLITDTQYF
TRBJ1-1 | TRBV19 | CASSSTRNTEAFF
TRBJ2-7 | TRBV6-5 | CASSYSWDRPSYEQYF
TRBJ1-1 | TRBV7-9 | CVTSPGITEAFF
TRBJ1-2 | TRBV28 | CASSQTGGPGYTF
TRBJ1-1 | TRBV10-3 | CAISEMGLTEAFF
TRBJ2-3 | TRBV9 | CASSVGYQRGSGTDTQYF
TRBJ1-4 | TRBV6-6 | CASSYRQGSEKLFF
TRBJ2-7 | TRBV5-6 | CASSLGLAGVLGYEQYF
TRBJ1-2 | TRBV28 | CASREGQGYGYTF
TRBJ2-7 | TRBV27 | CASSFRGQNEQYF